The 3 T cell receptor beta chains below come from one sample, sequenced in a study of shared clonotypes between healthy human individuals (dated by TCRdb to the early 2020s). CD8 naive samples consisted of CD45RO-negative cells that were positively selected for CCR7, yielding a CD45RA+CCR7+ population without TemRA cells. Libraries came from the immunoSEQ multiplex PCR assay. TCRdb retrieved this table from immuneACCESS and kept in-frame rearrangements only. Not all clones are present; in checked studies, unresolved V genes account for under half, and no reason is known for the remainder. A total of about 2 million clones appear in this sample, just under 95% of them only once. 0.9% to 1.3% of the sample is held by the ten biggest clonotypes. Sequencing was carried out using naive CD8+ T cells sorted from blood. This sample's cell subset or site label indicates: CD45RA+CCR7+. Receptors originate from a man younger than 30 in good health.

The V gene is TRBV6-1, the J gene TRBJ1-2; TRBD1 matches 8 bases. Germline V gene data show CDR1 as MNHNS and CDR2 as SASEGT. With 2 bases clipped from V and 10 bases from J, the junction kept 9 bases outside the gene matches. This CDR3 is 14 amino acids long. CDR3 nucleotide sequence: TGTGCCAGCAGTGAACCAAGGGACAGGCATGCCTACACCTTC. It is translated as CASSEPRDRHAYTF.

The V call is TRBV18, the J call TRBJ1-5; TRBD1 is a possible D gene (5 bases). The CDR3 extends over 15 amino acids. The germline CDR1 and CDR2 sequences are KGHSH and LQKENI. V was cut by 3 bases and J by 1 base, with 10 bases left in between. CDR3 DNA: TGTGCCAGCTCACCTGGGGGTGTCAGCAATCAGCCCCAGCATTTT. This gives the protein CASSPGGVSNQPQHF.

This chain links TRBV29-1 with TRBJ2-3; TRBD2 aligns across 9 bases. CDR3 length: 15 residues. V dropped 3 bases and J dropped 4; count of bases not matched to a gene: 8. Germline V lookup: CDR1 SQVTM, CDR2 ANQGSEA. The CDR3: CSVERASGEADTQYF. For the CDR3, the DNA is TGCAGCGTTGAGAGGGCTAGCGGGGAGGCAGATACGCAGTATTTT.